This T cell receptor beta chain was recorded in a study of T-cell reconstitution after alpha-beta-depleted transplantation in children. Regarding the study as a whole: Reportedly, roughly two months post-transplant, alpha-beta T cells arose from several hundred expanded graft clones. Newly made T cells mostly supplied T-cell counts and diversity one year after transplant. TCRbeta diversity was high at day 60 in some patients (a result of surviving recipient T cells and thymic progenitors).

The TCRbeta library incorporated unique molecular identifiers. TCRdb analysed the PCR reads with MiXCR anew, one entry per CDR3 protein. This table holds 550,000 to 600,000 distinct CDR3 sequences, about 21% found once. CDR3 size: 15 residues. V lost 0 bases, J lost 4 bases, and 4 bases stayed unmatched. Germline loops: CDR1 DFQATT, CDR2 SNEGSKA (reference sequence). A note on this clonotype: Antigen specificity is unknown.

The rearrangement joins TRBV20-1 to TRBJ1-2, with TRBD1 matching over 11 bases. The source is a boy less than two years old who had a stem cell transplant for acute myeloid leukemia, so the T cells may come from the graft donor. The sequenced sample was PBMCs, mostly from graft donor cells, obtained 360 days after TCRalphabeta/CD19-depleted stem cell transplant. The CDR3 reads CSARDMDRGPYGYTF. In nucleotides, the CDR3 is TGCAGTGCTAGAGATATGGACAGGGGGCCCTATGGCTACACCTTC.